This section outlines one TCR beta chain sequence together with its context. What it binds is not known. In the same sample, other DNA sequences code for this CDR3. This specimen belongs to a study of shared clonotypes between healthy human individuals. Study-level points and caveats: Rarefaction showed that sequencing of sorted subsets was incomplete (despite large depth).

Measured with immunoSEQ multiplex PCR; TCRdb has only the in-frame clones, and not every one. Here the sample spans some 2 million clones, 95% being singletons. This CDR3 has 16 amino acids. Looked up from germline, CDR1 is ENHRY and CDR2 is SYGVKD. Losses at the gene ends were 1 base for V and 0 bases for J; bases not matched to a gene: 3. Specimen: naive CD4+ T cells sorted from blood. The subset denotes: CD45RA+ positively selected. The V call is TRBV10-3, the J call TRBJ2-3; TRBD2 aligns across 8 bases. The sequence was obtained from a man between 18 and 35 years old in good health. The CDR3 region has the DNA TGTGCCATCAGTGAGTTAGAGCGGGGGAGCACAGATACGCAGTATTTT. Translated: CAISELERGSTDTQYF.